This record looks at one T cell receptor (beta chain) sequence and its context. This record comes from a study of blood T cell repertoires in COVID-19. Study context: Acute and convalescent COVID-19 samples came from the United States, Italy and Spain.

Trimming took 8 bases from V and 6 from J; bases not matched to a gene: 9. The length of the CDR3 is 14 residues. The germline CDR1 and CDR2 sequences are SGHTA and FQGTGA. Here immunoSEQ multiplex PCR was the method, and the copy in TCRdb shows in-frame clones only, minus some. This sample has tens of thousands of clones; 75% to 90% occur once, and the top ten carry 15% to 20%. The J gene is TRBJ2-1, the V gene TRBV7-3; 8 nucleotides line up with TRBD1. This TCR derives from a human donor in a cohort sampled during active COVID-19. The sample comprised peripheral blood. The CDR3 DNA follows: TGTGCCAGCCAGAGGGCAGGGGGCTCCAATGAGCAGTTCTTC. Protein: CASQRAGGSNEQFF.